Shown below are 25 T cell receptor beta chains from a single sample sequenced in a study of Graves' ophthalmopathy and Graves' hyperthyroidism. RNA transcripts yielded amplified TCR beta CDR3 regions. Second-round multiplex PCR came after a first-round RT-PCR that employed HTBI primers. Using its own MiXCR run on the multiplex PCR reads, TCRdb lists one record per CDR3 protein. The sample includes about 380,000 distinct CDR3 sequences, about 16% of them seen just once. The specimen was peripheral blood. The receptor set was obtained from a woman under 30 with stable Graves' hyperthyroidism.

The table lists this clonotype with many counts. The chain combines TRBV6-2 or TRBV6-3 with TRBJ2-7, with 8 bases identical to TRBD2. V lost 10 bases and J lost 3; bases outside the gene matches: 8. The germline V gene has CDR1 MNHEY and CDR2 SVGEGT. CDR3 length equals 13 residues. The CDR3 DNA sequence: TGTGCCATCCGACACAGCGGGGGCTACGAGCAGTACTTC. Protein product: CAIRHSGGYEQYF.

The table lists this clonotype with many counts. The chain employs TRBV12-3 or TRBV12-4 and TRBJ2-7; 7 nucleotides agree with TRBD1. The CDR3 totals 14 residues. Trimming at V came to 5 bases and at J to 4 bases, leaving 8 bases not matched to a gene. CDR3 DNA: TGTGCCAGCAGTCCCGCCGAGGGGGCTTACGAGCAGTACTTC. Encoded protein: CASSPAEGAYEQYF.

This clonotype came up many times. This chain joins TRBV10-1 and TRBJ2-5, with D perhaps TRBD2 (5 bases). V dropped 0 bases and J dropped 1 base, with 9 bases sitting between them. The V gene's germline CDR1 is WNHNN and CDR2 SYGVQD (reference sequence). This CDR3 is built from 15 residues. CDR3 amino acids: CASSESPGSQETQYF. The CDR3 DNA reads TGCGCCAGCAGTGAGTCTCCGGGGAGCCAAGAGACCCAGTACTTC.

This clonotype has at least ten counts. The chain employs TRBV12-5 and TRBJ2-7; D is possibly TRBD1 (6 bases). Looked up from germline, CDR1 is LGHNT and CDR2 is FRNRAP. The CDR3 contains 16 residues. Trimming took off 0 bases at V and 0 bases at J, with 12 bases between the two ends. The chain's CDR3 is CASGLVLGQSSYEQYF. CDR3 nucleotide sequence: TGTGCTAGTGGTTTGGTCTTAGGACAGAGCTCCTACGAGCAGTACTTC.

This clonotype was recorded many times. The V and J genes are TRBV2 and TRBJ2-4; D assignment may be TRBD1 or TRBD2 (5 bases each). The germline V gene has CDR1 SNHLY and CDR2 FYNNEI. This CDR3 has 12 amino acids. Trimming left V 5 bases short and J 5 bases short, with 7 bases between. The CDR3 loop reads CASSRDQNIQYF. For the CDR3, the DNA is TGTGCCAGCAGTCGGGACCAAAACATTCAGTACTTC.

Only a few counts were recorded for this clonotype. The chain carries TRBV14 and TRBJ1-2; no clear D gene. The V gene's germline CDR1 is SGHDN and CDR2 FVKESK. The CDR3 sequence is 13 residues long. Trimming stripped 3 bases from V and 0 bases from J, with 5 bases between. CDR3 DNA sequence: TGTGCCAGCAGCCAGCTTTCTAACTATGGCTACACCTTC. Protein: CASSQLSNYGYTF.

The chain combines TRBV12-3 or TRBV12-4 with TRBJ2-5, with D unresolved. The ends were cut back, 3 bases at V and 5 bases at J, with 10 bases in the middle. The length of the CDR3 is 13 residues. The CDR3 coding sequence is TGTGCCAGCAGTTTTGTTACTCGCGAGACCCAGTACTTC. Translating gives CASSFVTRETQYF.

This clonotype was observed at least ten times. The V call is TRBV12-3 or TRBV12-4, the J call TRBJ2-4; D remains ambiguous. Trimming pared 7 bases from V and 2 bases from J, leaving 12 bases between. This CDR3 has 14 residues. CDR3 bases: TGTGCCAGCACCCCTGATCAGACCAAAAACATTCAGTACTTC. Translating gives CASTPDQTKNIQYF.

This clonotype was recorded many times. V and J are TRBV6-1 and TRBJ2-7; D might be TRBD1 (5 bases). The V and J ends lost 6 bases and 0 bases respectively, with 9 bases between them. The germline CDR1 and CDR2 sequences are MNHNS and SASEGT. This CDR3 spans 13 amino acids. CDR3 nucleotide sequence: TGTGCCAGCAGGGAGACAGTCTCCTACGAGCAGTACTTC. It encodes CASRETVSYEQYF.

The V call is TRBV28, the J call TRBJ2-7; 11 positions match TRBD2. The trim removed 7 bases at V and 7 bases at J, leaving 12 bases unmatched. CDR3 size: 15 residues. Germline V gives CDR1 MDHEN, CDR2 SYDVKM. CDR3 protein: CASTNSGRGLGEQYF. DNA for the CDR3: TGTGCCAGCACGAATAGCGGGAGGGGACTTGGGGAGCAGTACTTC.

This clonotype showed up many times. The rearrangement joins TRBV6-5 to TRBJ1-1, with D hard to call. Germline CDR1 reads MNHEY; CDR2 reads SVGAGI. The CDR3 contains 14 residues. V lost 0 bases and J lost 1, with 6 bases in between. CDR3 DNA: TGTGCCAGCAGTTACTCGCAGAAGAACACTGAAGCTTTCTTT. Translation gives CASSYSQKNTEAFF.

This clonotype was detected many times. The CDR3 sequence: CASSFGSGLPNTEAFF. Here the CDR3 DNA reads TGTGCCAGCAGTTTTGGCTCGGGTCTCCCCAACACTGAAGCTTTCTTT. The chain combines TRBV12-3 or TRBV12-4 with TRBJ1-1; D not certain. The CDR3 covers 16 residues. V gave up 3 bases and J gave up 2 bases, with 16 bases separating them.

This clonotype was seen at least ten times. The chain uses TRBV11-2 and TRBJ2-7; 11 bases match TRBD2. Per the germline V gene, CDR1 is SGHAT and CDR2 is FQNNGV. The CDR3 runs to 17 residues. V was clipped by 4 bases and J by 7 bases; unmatched bases: 15. This CDR3 reads CASSSYQTSGARGEQYF. As DNA, the CDR3 is TGTGCCAGCAGCTCCTACCAGACTAGCGGGGCCCGGGGGGAGCAGTACTTC.

The chain combines TRBV14 with TRBJ1-1; possibly TRBD1 for D (6 bases). The germline CDR1 and CDR2 sequences are SGHDN and FVKESK. The CDR3 is 13 amino acids. Trimming left V 7 bases short and J 6 bases short, with 15 bases between. In DNA form, the CDR3 reads TGTGCCAGCACCTCGGTAGGGGGATCTGAAGCTTTCTTT. Protein product: CASTSVGGSEAFF.

At least ten counts were recorded for this clonotype. The CDR3 DNA is TGTGCCAGCAGTTTAGTGGGCAGGAATTATCAGCCCCAGCATTTT. It is translated as CASSLVGRNYQPQHF. The chain combines TRBV12-3 or TRBV12-4 with TRBJ1-5; no clear D gene. The V end lost 1 base, the J end lost 5 bases, and 12 bases lay between the germline ends. CDR3 length equals 15 residues.

This clonotype occurred many times. V is TRBV6-1 and J is TRBJ1-1; D perhaps matches TRBD1 (5 bases). Trimming shortened V by 5 bases and J by 3 bases, and 13 bases separated the two germline ends. This CDR3 spans 14 amino acids. Germline values: CDR1 MNHNS, CDR2 SASEGT. The CDR3 coding sequence is TGTGCCAGCAGTCAAATGGGGGGAGACACTGAAGCTTTCTTT. This translates into CASSQMGGDTEAFF.

This clonotype was picked up many times. The chain links TRBV6-1 to TRBJ1-5; D might be TRBD1 (5 bases). The CDR3 extends over 16 amino acids. The germline V gene encodes CDR1 MNHNS and CDR2 SASEGT. V was cut by 5 bases and J by 0 bases, with 14 bases left in between. CDR3: CASSRRGRDSNQPQHF. Here the CDR3 DNA reads TGTGCCAGCAGTAGAAGGGGAAGGGATAGCAATCAGCCCCAGCATTTT.

This clonotype has a count of ten or more. V is TRBV12-3 or TRBV12-4 and J is TRBJ1-1, with 9 bases lining up with TRBD1. CDR3 length: 17 amino acids. The V and J ends lost 5 bases and 3 bases, in that order; junction bases with no gene match: 13. CDR3 residues: CASSPGQGQGADTEAFF. CDR3 DNA: TGTGCCAGCAGTCCAGGACAGGGGCAGGGTGCGGACACTGAAGCTTTCTTT.

This clonotype was observed many times. This rearrangement joins TRBV15 to TRBJ1-5; D not certain. Germline CDR1 and CDR2: LNHNV and YYDKDF (reference sequence). The CDR3 covers 15 residues. V dropped 1 base and J dropped 4 bases, with 11 bases sitting between them. In nucleotides, the CDR3 is TGTGCCACCAGCAGAGCTGAACACCTTAATCAGCCCCAGCATTTT. This encodes CATSRAEHLNQPQHF.

In regard to this clonotype: The junction shows a germline mismatch at one end, possibly a read error. V usage is TRBV29-1 and J usage is TRBJ1-1; no firm D call. The CDR3 runs to 12 residues. From germline, CDR1 is SQVTM and CDR2 ANQGSEA. This CDR3 reads CSVGTANSEAFF. The CDR3 DNA is TGCAGCGTTGGAACAGCGAACTCTGAAGCTTTCTTT.

The chain carries TRBV27 and TRBJ1-6; D is uncertain. The CDR3 is made up of 13 amino acids. Germline V CDR1 and CDR2: MNHEY, SMNVEV (reference sequence). With 8 bases removed from V and 9 bases from J, the gap between germline ends came to 14 bases. CDR3 nucleotides: TGTGCCAGCCGTCGGGGAAGTAGTTCACCCCTCCACTTT. Protein: CASRRGSSSPLHF.

This clonotype came up many times. The rearrangement joins TRBV6-2 or TRBV6-3 to TRBJ1-5; the match to TRBD1 covers 11 bases. The J segment lost 7 bases and the V segment lost 6 bases, leaving 5 bases of the junction unmatched. The CDR3 consists of 14 residues. The germline V gene encodes CDR1 MNHEY and CDR2 SVGEGT. This CDR3 reads CASSAGTGGQPQHF. CDR3 bases: TGTGCCAGCAGCGCCGGGACAGGGGGACAGCCCCAGCATTTT.

Many counts were recorded for this clonotype. V and J are TRBV20-1 and TRBJ2-7, with 7 bases identical to TRBD2. Trimming removed 0 bases from V and 6 bases from J; junction bases left unmatched: 8. Germline CDR1 is DFQATT and CDR2 is SNEGSKA (reference sequence). This CDR3 spans 14 amino acids. Written as DNA, the CDR3 is TGCAGTGCTAGAGAGGGCGGGGGTGCTCTCGAGCAGTACTTC. Its translation is CSAREGGGALEQYF.

This clonotype was counted many times. The rearrangement links TRBV12-3 or TRBV12-4 to TRBJ1-6; no reliable D call. The CDR3 loop spans 14 amino acids. Trimming stripped 6 bases from V and 11 bases from J, with 17 bases between. DNA of the CDR3: TGTGCCAGCAGCTGGGCCCCGGAGAGGACACCCCTCCACTTT. Protein product: CASSWAPERTPLHF.

In its sample, this clonotype was seen many times. This chain joins TRBV10-3 and TRBJ1-2, with a tentative D call TRBD1 (6 bases). The CDR3 sequence is 12 residues long. With 7 bases removed from V and 6 bases from J, the gap between germline ends came to 12 bases. CDR1 ENHRY and CDR2 SYGVKD come from the germline V gene. The CDR3 protein is CAITTGSNGYTF. CDR3 sequence (DNA): TGTGCCATCACCACAGGGTCAAATGGCTACACCTTC.